These 2 T cell receptor beta chains share one sample of origin, sequenced in a study of tumor-infiltrating lymphocytes in primary liver carcinoma. The authors made TCR beta cDNA from 450 to 600 ng total RNA with a constant-region primer. ARM-PCR, slightly modified, supplied the TCR beta libraries through three nested multiplex PCR rounds. PCR rounds one and two used TRBV1-TRBV30 forward primers with a C-beta reverse primer for around 9 cycles each. MiXCR, run by TCRdb on the multiplex PCR reads, gives a single entry per CDR3 protein. The table lists 300,000 to 400,000 distinct CDR3 sequences, around three fifths of them singletons. Unsorted whole blood yielded blood RNA, and germline DNA was extracted as well. Sequences were obtained from peripheral blood. The receptors stem from a middle-aged man with primary liver carcinoma and hepatitis B virus infection.

This clonotype was picked up many times. This CDR3 is CASSYGGRETQYF. The CDR3 nucleotides are TGTGCCAGCAGTTACGGCGGGAGAGAGACCCAGTACTTC. This chain connects TRBV6-5 to TRBJ2-5; 7 positions agree with TRBD2. CDR3 length: 13 residues. With 2 bases clipped from V and 4 bases from J, the junction kept 1 base outside the gene matches. The germline CDR1 and CDR2 sequences are MNHEY and SVGAGI.

The chain joins TRBV28 to TRBJ2-1; the D gene is possibly TRBD1 (5 bases). Trimming stripped 5 bases from V and 8 bases from J, with 13 bases between. Germline-derived CDR1 and CDR2 are MDHEN and SYDVKM. This CDR3 has 13 residues. CDR3 DNA sequence: TGTGCCAGCAGTCCTGCAGGGCACGATGAGCAGTTCTTC. Its translation: CASSPAGHDEQFF. Combining the CDR3 with reference TRBV28 and TRBJ2-1 gives the whole variable domain DVKVTQSSRYLVKRTGEKVFLECVQDMDHENMFWYRQDPGLGLRLIYFSYDVKMKEKGDIPEGYSVSREKKERFSLILESASTNQTSMYLCASSPAGHDEQFFGPGTRLTVL.